This T cell receptor (beta chain) was documented in a study of monozygotic twins with inflammatory bowel disease. Findings of the study overall: Possibly because of limited power, concordant and discordant twins showed no difference in repertoire similarity. Relative to healthy twins, IBD patients had fewer clonotypes in common with others, a gap that was especially apparent with disease activity.

As concerns this clonotype: What it binds is unknown.

The template-switching step introduced UMIs that carried a 6-nucleotide sample barcode. TCRdb re-called the 5' RACE reads; every CDR3 protein appears as one record, without DNA. The sample totals approximately 330,000 distinct CDR3 sequences. CDR1 and CDR2 (germline): SGHAT, FQNNGV. This CDR3 region has 16 residues. Sequencing was done on a sample of blood. This receptor was taken from a human donor with ulcerative colitis or Crohn's disease, or a healthy co-twin of an affected twin (not recorded which). The J gene is TRBJ2-1, the V gene TRBV11-2; without DNA, the TCRdb call of TRBD1 cannot be checked. The CDR3 reads CASSRSGTGGYNEQFF.